The rows below give T cell receptor beta chains drawn from one sample of a study of post-analysis software for immune sequencing data. TCRdb analysed the PCR reads with MiXCR anew, one entry per CDR3 protein. The sample contains 250,000 to 300,000 distinct CDR3 sequences, around 34% of which appear only once. Sequencing input: blood. These TCRs come from a girl aged 5-17 years with multiple sclerosis. Each CDR3 is given without its conserved first and last residue. The order of the fields is V gene, J gene, CDR3 protein.

v_gene: TRBV11-2; j_gene: TRBJ1-2; CDR3aa: ASSLGSQIGVAYGYT
v_gene: TRBV5-6; j_gene: TRBJ1-1; CDR3aa: ASSPIGKGDMNTEAF
v_gene: TRBV9; j_gene: TRBJ2-1; CDR3aa: ASSPDSTGRYNEQF
v_gene: TRBV5-1; j_gene: TRBJ1-1; CDR3aa: ASSLTAGGMNTEAF
v_gene: TRBV3-1; j_gene: TRBJ1-4; CDR3aa: ASSQDRGATTNEKLF
v_gene: TRBV29-1; j_gene: TRBJ2-3; CDR3aa: SVTRTWGGADTQY
v_gene: TRBV4-2; j_gene: TRBJ2-1; CDR3aa: ASSQEGALAGNNEQF
v_gene: TRBV7-9; j_gene: TRBJ2-4; CDR3aa: ASSRPGGRAKNIQY
v_gene: TRBV7-2; j_gene: TRBJ2-3; CDR3aa: ASTWGGGTDTQY
v_gene: TRBV28; j_gene: TRBJ1-1; CDR3aa: ASSLAGQGTTEAF
v_gene: TRBV12-3/TRBV12-4; j_gene: TRBJ2-5; CDR3aa: ASRGPGETQY
v_gene: TRBV2; j_gene: TRBJ2-3; CDR3aa: ASRRGVSDTQY
v_gene: TRBV7-9; j_gene: TRBJ1-1; CDR3aa: ASSIPTGLGTEAF
v_gene: TRBV7-8; j_gene: NA; CDR3aa: ASSLATSVYEQY
v_gene: TRBV20-1; j_gene: TRBJ1-2; CDR3aa: SAATGGAGGYT
v_gene: TRBV5-5; j_gene: TRBJ2-3; CDR3aa: ASNGLAGGRDTQY
v_gene: TRBV30; j_gene: TRBJ1-2; CDR3aa: AWKDAGTSYGYT
v_gene: TRBV5-1; j_gene: TRBJ2-1; CDR3aa: ASSRQGAWNEQF
v_gene: TRBV10-3; j_gene: TRBJ1-1; CDR3aa: ASSSYENTEAF
v_gene: TRBV11-1; j_gene: TRBJ2-1; CDR3aa: ASSLRNLDSGTYNEQF
v_gene: TRBV4-1; j_gene: TRBJ1-2; CDR3aa: ASSQDVVGQGNGYT
v_gene: TRBV5-1; j_gene: TRBJ2-1; CDR3aa: ASSLGDLRSATYYYNEQF
v_gene: TRBV10-3; j_gene: TRBJ1-2; CDR3aa: AISEKTAASGYT
v_gene: TRBV27; j_gene: TRBJ1-1; CDR3aa: ASSGRRGNTEAF
v_gene: TRBV30; j_gene: TRBJ1-5; CDR3aa: AWSKSNQPQH